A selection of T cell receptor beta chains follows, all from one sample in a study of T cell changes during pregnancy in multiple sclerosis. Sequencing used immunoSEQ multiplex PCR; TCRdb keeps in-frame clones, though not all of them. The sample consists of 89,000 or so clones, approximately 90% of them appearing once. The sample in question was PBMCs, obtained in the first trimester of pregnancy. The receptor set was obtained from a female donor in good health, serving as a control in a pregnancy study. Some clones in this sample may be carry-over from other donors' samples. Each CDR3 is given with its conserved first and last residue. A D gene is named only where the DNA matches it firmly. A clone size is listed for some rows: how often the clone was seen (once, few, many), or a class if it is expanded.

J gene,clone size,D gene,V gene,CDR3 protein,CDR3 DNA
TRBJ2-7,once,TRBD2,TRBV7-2,CASSGSGGGSEQYF,TGTGCCAGCTCTGGTAGCGGGGGGGGGTCCGAGCAGTACTTC
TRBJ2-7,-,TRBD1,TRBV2,CASNDAGETGVSYEQYF,TGTGCCAGCAACGACGCCGGGGAGACAGGGGTCTCCTACGAGCAGTACTTC
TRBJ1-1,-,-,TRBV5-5,CASSLDTFGAFF,TGTGCCAGCAGCTTGGACACCTTTGGAGCTTTCTTT
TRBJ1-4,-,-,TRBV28,CASSSVTRLLEKLFF,TGTGCCAGCAGTTCAGTGACACGTCTCCTTGAAAAACTGTTTTTT
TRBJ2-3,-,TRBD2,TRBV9,CASSAGTSGRIPTDTQYF,TGTGCCAGCAGCGCAGGGACTAGCGGGAGAATTCCAACAGATACGCAGTATTTT
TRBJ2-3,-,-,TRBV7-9,CALGAPSTDTQYF,TGTGCCTTGGGGGCGCCGAGCACAGATACGCAGTATTTT
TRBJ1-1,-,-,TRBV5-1,CASSLGGGTEAFF,TGCGCCAGCAGCTTGGGGGGGGGTACTGAAGCTTTCTTT
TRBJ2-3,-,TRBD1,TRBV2,CASRGPGQVGRDTQYF,TGTGCCAGCAGGGGTCCCGGACAGGTTGGGAGAGATACGCAGTATTTT
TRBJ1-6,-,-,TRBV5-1,CANRQFSYNSPLHF,TGCGCCAACCGACAGTTCTCCTATAATTCACCCCTCCACTTT
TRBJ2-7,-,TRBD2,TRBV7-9,CASSHSGRNSYEQYF,TGTGCCAGCAGCCATAGCGGGAGGAACTCCTACGAGCAGTACTTC
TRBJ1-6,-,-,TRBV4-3,CASSQDQGYNSPLHF,TGCGCCAGCAGCCAAGATCAGGGTTATAATTCACCCCTCCACTTT
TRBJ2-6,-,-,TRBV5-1,CASSLLRSSGANVLTF,TGCGCCAGCAGCTTGCTCCGCAGCTCTGGGGCCAACGTCCTGACTTTC
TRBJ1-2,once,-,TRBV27,CASRLALGGGYTF,TGTGCCAGCAGACTTGCCTTGGGGGGAGGCTACACCTTC
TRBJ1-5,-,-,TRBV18,CASSPPIGLLWRHSNQPQHF,TGTGCCAGCTCACCACCAATCGGATTACTCTGGCGGCATAGCAATCAGCCCCAGCATTTT
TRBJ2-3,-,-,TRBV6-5,CASSYWGADTQYF,TGTGCCAGCAGTTATTGGGGGGCAGATACGCAGTATTTT
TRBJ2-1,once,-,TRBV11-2,CASSLELFNEQFF,TGTGCCAGCAGCTTAGAACTTTTCAATGAGCAGTTCTTC
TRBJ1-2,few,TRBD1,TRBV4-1,CASSQVRTGANYGYTF,TGCGCCAGCAGCCAAGTCAGGACAGGGGCCAACTATGGCTACACCTTC
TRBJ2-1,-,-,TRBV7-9,CASSLMAGNEQFF,TGTGCCAGCAGCTTAATGGCGGGTAATGAGCAGTTCTTC
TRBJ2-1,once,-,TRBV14,CASSPYNEQFF,TGTGCCAGCAGCCCTTATAATGAGCAGTTCTTC
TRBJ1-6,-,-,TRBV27,CASSLSLSYNSPLHF,TGTGCCAGCAGTTTGTCCCTCTCCTATAATTCACCCCTCCACTTT
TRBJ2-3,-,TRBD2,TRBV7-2,CASSFTSGDTQYF,TGTGCCAGCAGCTTTACTAGCGGGGATACGCAGTATTTT
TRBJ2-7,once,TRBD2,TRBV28,CASSDGGRGYEQYF,TGTGCCAGCTCGGATGGCGGGAGGGGATACGAGCAGTACTTC
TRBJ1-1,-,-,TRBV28,CAAGGRSNTEAFF,TGTGCCGCCGGGGGACGGTCGAACACTGAAGCTTTCTTT
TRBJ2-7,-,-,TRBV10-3,CAISEQRLASREQYF,TGTGCCATCAGTGAGCAGAGACTTGCTAGTAGGGAGCAGTACTTC
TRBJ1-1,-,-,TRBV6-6,CASSLKHENTEAFF,TGTGCCAGCAGTTTAAAGCACGAGAACACTGAAGCTTTCTTT
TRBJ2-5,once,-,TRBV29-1,CSVDGGIGETQYF,TGCAGCGTTGACGGCGGGATTGGGGAGACCCAGTACTTC
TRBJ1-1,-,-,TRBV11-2,CASSFGQLNTEAFF,TGTGCCAGCAGCTTCGGACAGCTGAACACTGAAGCTTTCTTT
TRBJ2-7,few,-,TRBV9,CASSVESHTYEQYF,TGTGCCAGCAGCGTAGAGTCACACACCTACGAGCAGTACTTC
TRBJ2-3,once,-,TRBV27,CASSSPQTRYTDTQYF,TGTGCCAGCAGTTCCCCCCAGACTAGATACACAGATACGCAGTATTTT
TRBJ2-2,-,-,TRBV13,CASSSQGGTGELFF,TGTGCCAGCAGTTCTCAGGGTGGCACCGGGGAGCTGTTTTTT